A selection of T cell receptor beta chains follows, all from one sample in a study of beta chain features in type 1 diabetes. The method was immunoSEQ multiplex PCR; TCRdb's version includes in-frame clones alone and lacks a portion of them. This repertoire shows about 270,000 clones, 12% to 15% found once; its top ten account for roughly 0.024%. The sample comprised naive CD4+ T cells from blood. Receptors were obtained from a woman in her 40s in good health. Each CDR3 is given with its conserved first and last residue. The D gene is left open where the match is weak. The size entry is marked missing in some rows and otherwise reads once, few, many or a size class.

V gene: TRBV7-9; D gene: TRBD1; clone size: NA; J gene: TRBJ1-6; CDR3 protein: CASSSPRDSSPLHF; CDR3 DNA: TGTGCCAGCAGCAGTCCTCGGGACAGTTCACCCCTCCACTTT
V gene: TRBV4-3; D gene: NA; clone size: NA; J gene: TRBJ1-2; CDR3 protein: CASSHGLGHDGYTF; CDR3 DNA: TGCGCCAGCAGCCATGGTCTGGGGCACGATGGCTACACCTTC
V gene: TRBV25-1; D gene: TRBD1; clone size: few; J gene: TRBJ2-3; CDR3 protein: CASSPGTGMVGTDTQYF; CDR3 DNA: TGTGCCAGCAGCCCCGGGACAGGGATGGTGGGAACAGATACGCAGTATTTT
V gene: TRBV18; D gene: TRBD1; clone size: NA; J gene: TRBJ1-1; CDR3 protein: CASSPLVPGQGTRGSAFF; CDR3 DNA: TGTGCCAGCTCACCACTCGTCCCGGGACAGGGGACAAGGGGTTCGGCTTTCTTT
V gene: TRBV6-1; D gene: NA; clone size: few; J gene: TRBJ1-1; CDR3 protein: CASSDNPRVAGTEAFF; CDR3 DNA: TGTGCCAGCAGTGATAACCCCAGGGTGGCAGGCACTGAAGCTTTCTTT
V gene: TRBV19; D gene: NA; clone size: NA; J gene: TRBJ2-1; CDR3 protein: CASSIMSEQFF; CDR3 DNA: TGTGCCAGTAGTATTATGAGTGAGCAGTTCTTC
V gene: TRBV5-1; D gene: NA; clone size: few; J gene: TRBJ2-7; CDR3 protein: CASSTLQGPHEQYF; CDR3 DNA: TGCGCCAGCAGTACCCTACAGGGTCCCCACGAGCAGTACTTC
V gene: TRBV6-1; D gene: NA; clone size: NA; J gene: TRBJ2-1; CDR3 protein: CASSETSRWLYNEQFF; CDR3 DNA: TGTGCCAGCAGCGAAACCTCGCGGTGGCTATACAATGAGCAGTTCTTC
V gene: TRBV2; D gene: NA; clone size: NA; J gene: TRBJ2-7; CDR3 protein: CASSDGPGRQTYEQYF; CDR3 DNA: TGTGCCAGCAGTGATGGTCCGGGTCGACAGACCTACGAGCAGTACTTC
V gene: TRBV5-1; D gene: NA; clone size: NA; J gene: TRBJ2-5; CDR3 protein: CASSLARTERETQYF; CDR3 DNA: TGCGCCAGCAGCTTGGCTAGAACGGAGCGGGAGACCCAGTACTTC
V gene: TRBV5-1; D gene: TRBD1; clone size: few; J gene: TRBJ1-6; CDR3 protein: CASSPRTGVDFNSPLHF; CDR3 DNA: TGCGCCAGCAGCCCGAGGACAGGGGTCGATTTTAATTCACCCCTCCACTTT
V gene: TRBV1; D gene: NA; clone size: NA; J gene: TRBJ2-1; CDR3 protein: CTSSQRLAGDNNEQFF; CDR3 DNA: TGCACCAGCAGCCAGCGACTAGCGGGGGACAACAATGAGCAGTTCTTC
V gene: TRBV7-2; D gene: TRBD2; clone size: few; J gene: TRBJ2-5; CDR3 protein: CASSRTGLAGVETQYF; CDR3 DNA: TGTGCCAGCAGCCGGACTGGACTAGCGGGGGTGGAGACCCAGTACTTC
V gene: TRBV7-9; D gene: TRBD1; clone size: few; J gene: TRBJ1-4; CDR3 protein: CASSSRRDRELFF; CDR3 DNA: TGTGCCAGCAGCTCCCGGAGGGACAGGGAACTGTTTTTT